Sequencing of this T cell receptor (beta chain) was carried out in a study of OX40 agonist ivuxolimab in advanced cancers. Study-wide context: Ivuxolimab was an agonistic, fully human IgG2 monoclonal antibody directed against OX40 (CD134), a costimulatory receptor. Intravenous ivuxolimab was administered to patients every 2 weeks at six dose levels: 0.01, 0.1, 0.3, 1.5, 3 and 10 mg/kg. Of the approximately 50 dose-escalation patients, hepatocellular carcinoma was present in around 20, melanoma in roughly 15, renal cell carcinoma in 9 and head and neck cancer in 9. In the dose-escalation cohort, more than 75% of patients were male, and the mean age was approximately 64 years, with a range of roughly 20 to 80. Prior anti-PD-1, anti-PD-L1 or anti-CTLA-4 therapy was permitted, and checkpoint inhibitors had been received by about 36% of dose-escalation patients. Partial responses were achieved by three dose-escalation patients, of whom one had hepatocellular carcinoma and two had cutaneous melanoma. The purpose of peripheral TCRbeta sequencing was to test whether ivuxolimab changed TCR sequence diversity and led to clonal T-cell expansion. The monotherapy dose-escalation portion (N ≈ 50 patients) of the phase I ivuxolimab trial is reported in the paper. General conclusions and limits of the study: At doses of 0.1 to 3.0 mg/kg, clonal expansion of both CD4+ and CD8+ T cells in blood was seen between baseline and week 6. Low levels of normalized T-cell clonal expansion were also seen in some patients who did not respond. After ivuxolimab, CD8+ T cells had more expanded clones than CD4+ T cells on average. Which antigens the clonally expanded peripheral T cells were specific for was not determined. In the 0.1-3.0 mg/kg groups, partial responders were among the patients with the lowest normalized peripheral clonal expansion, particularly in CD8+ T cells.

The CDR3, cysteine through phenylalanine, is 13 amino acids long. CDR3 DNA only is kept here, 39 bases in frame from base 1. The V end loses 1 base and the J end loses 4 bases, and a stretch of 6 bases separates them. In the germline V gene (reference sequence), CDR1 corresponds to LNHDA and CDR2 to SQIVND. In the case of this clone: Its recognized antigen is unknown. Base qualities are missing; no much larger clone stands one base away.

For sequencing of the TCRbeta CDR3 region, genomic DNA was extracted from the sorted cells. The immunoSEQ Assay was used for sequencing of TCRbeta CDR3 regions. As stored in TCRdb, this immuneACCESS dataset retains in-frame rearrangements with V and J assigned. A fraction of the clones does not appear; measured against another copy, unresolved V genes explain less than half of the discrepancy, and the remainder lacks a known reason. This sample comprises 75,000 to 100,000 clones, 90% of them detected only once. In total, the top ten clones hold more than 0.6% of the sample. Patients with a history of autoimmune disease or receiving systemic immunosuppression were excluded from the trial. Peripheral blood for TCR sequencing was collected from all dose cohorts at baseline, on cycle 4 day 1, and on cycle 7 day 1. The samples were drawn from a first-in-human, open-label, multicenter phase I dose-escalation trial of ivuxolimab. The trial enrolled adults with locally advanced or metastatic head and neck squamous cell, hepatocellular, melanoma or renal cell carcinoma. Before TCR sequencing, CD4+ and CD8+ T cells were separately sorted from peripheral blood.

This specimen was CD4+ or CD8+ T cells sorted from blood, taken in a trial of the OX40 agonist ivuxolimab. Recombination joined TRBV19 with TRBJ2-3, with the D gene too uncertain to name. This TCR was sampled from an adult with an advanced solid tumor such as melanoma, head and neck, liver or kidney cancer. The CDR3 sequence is CASSIALADTQYF. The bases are TGTGCCAGTAGTATAGCGTTAGCAGATACGCAGTATTTT.